Below are 29 T cell receptor beta chains sequenced from a single sample in a study of shared clonotypes between healthy human individuals. Produced via immunoSEQ multiplex PCR; TCRdb's table is partial and in-frame only. The sample records under 1,100,000 clones, around 74% being singletons. The specimen sequenced was memory CD4+ T cells sorted from blood. This sample's subset: CD45RA-negative fraction. These receptors came from a man aged 18 to 30 in good health.

This clone occurred once. This chain joins TRBV10-1 and TRBJ2-1; TRBD2 matches 10 bases. With V trimmed by 5 bases and J by 4 bases, 2 bases remained unmatched. The CDR3 has 14 amino acids. Germline V gene data show CDR1 as WNHNN and CDR2 as SYGVQD (reference sequence). The CDR3 coding sequence is TGCGCCAGCAGTCCGGGACTAGCGTACAATGAGCAGTTCTTC. This gives the protein CASSPGLAYNEQFF.

The gene calls are TRBV10-3 and TRBJ2-1, with TRBD2 identical over 10 bases. Unmatched junction bases numbered 6, after V lost 10 bases and J lost 3 bases. Germline loops: CDR1 ENHRY, CDR2 SYGVKD. The CDR3 covers 14 residues. In DNA, the CDR3 is TGTGCCACCCAATCTAGCGGGAGCTACAATGAGCAGTTCTTC. It specifies CATQSSGSYNEQFF.

In its sample, this clone was seen once. This CDR3 is CASSSGTTNEQFF. The CDR3 nucleotides are TGTGCCAGCAGCTCCGGGACTACCAATGAGCAGTTCTTC. The V gene is TRBV5-4, the J gene TRBJ2-1; 7 nucleotides align to TRBD2. This CDR3 contains 13 residues. Losses at the gene ends were 3 bases for V and 6 bases for J; bases not matched to a gene: 3. Germline loops: CDR1 SGHNT, CDR2 YYREEE (reference sequence). The full variable domain, completed using reference TRBV5-4 and TRBJ2-1, is ETGVTQSPTHLIKTRGQQVTLRCSSQSGHNTVSWYQQALGQGPQFIFQYYREEENGRGNFPPRFSGLQFPNYSSELNVNALELDDSALYLCASSSGTTNEQFFGPGTRLTVL.

The rearrangement uses TRBV5-4 and TRBJ2-1, with D maybe TRBD2 (6 bases). The germline V gene has CDR1 SGHNT and CDR2 YYREEE (reference sequence). This CDR3 comprises 15 residues. Trimming stripped 3 bases from V and 4 bases from J, with 14 bases between. CDR3 sequence (DNA): TGTGCCAGCAGCTCGGGAGAGCGGGCGTACAATGAGCAGTTCTTC. It codes for CASSSGERAYNEQFF.

As for this clone: The same CDR3 arises from other DNA sequences in this sample as well. The chain employs TRBV5-1 and TRBJ2-5; unclear D gene. The CDR3 length is 14 residues. The V gene's germline CDR1 is SGHRS and CDR2 YFSETQ. V shed 0 bases and J shed 1 base, with 7 bases lying between them. CDR3 loop: CASSLDGVQETQYF. The CDR3 bases are TGCGCCAGCAGCTTGGATGGGGTCCAAGAGACCCAGTACTTC.

This sequence joins TRBV5-1 and TRBJ1-1; the D gene is possibly TRBD1 (6 bases). The germline V and J ends were trimmed by 4 bases and 4 bases, with 20 bases remaining between them. Germline-derived CDR1 and CDR2 are SGHRS and YFSETQ. This CDR3 is built from 16 residues. The CDR3 coding sequence is TGCGCCAGCAGCACCCAGGCCCAGGGGTCGGGCACTGAAGCTTTCTTT. Translation gives CASSTQAQGSGTEAFF.

This clone has only a few counts. The rearrangement links TRBV25-1 to TRBJ1-4, with D uncertain. CDR3 length: 14 amino acids. Germline V gene sequence: CDR1 MGHDK, CDR2 SYGVNS. Trimming cost V 8 bases and J 6 bases, with 16 bases left between them. The CDR3 DNA reads as TGTGCCAGCCAATCGGGTCTACTTTATGAAAAACTGTTTTTT. This codes for CASQSGLLYEKLFF.

The CDR3, as DNA: TGTGCCAGCAGTGAATCCAGGGTCGGCCTTAACTATGGCTACACCTTC. Its translation is CASSESRVGLNYGYTF. This chain joins TRBV2 and TRBJ1-2, with a weak D call TRBD1 (5 bases). The germline gives CDR1 SNHLY, CDR2 FYNNEI. This CDR3 region has 16 residues. V was clipped by 2 bases and J by 1 base, with 14 bases between them.

Written as DNA, the CDR3 is TGTGCCAGCAGCCCCAGCCCCTACGAGCAGTACTTC. This sequence encodes CASSPSPYEQYF. The chain carries TRBV6-5 and TRBJ2-7; D gene uncertain. CDR3 length: 12 amino acids. Trimming removed 6 bases at V and 2 bases at J, with 8 bases between. Germline CDR1 MNHEY, CDR2 SVGAGI.

The chain is built from TRBV18 and TRBJ1-5; D is perhaps TRBD1 (6 bases). V was cut by 8 bases and J by 7 bases, with 18 bases left in between. CDR3 size: 14 residues. Germline CDR1 KGHSH, CDR2 LQKENI. CDR3 in DNA: TGTGCCAGCCCCGCGGCGGGGGGCCAACAGCCCCAGCATTTT. This gives the protein CASPAAGGQQPQHF.

The chain employs TRBV2 and TRBJ1-1; D call uncertain. The CDR3 loop spans 11 amino acids. The ends were cut back, 5 bases at V and 4 bases at J, with 5 bases in the middle. Germline CDR1 and CDR2: SNHLY and FYNNEI. This CDR3 reads CASSSSTEAFF. As DNA, the CDR3 is TGTGCCAGCAGTTCCAGCACTGAAGCTTTCTTT.

The chain recombines TRBV4-1 with TRBJ1-3, with TRBD1 matching over 7 bases. J lost 2 bases, V lost 4 bases, and 2 bases had no gene match. The CDR3 sequence is 14 residues long. From germline, CDR1 is MGHRA and CDR2 YSYEKL. The CDR3 region is CASSLGQTGNTIYF. Here the CDR3 DNA reads TGCGCCAGCAGCCTGGGACAGACTGGAAACACCATATATTTT.

The J gene is TRBJ2-5, the V gene TRBV5-1; the match to TRBD2 covers 8 bases. The CDR3 is 16 residues long. V trimming: 3 bases; J trimming: 2 bases; junction bases outside the gene matches: 9. Germline assignment: CDR1 SGHRS and CDR2 YFSETQ. Here the CDR3 reads CASSSQTSVLQETQYF. DNA for the CDR3: TGCGCCAGCAGCTCCCAGACTAGCGTACTGCAAGAGACCCAGTACTTC.

The chain carries TRBV27 and TRBJ2-3, with 15 bases fitting TRBD2. The CDR3 runs 18 residues. J lost 4 bases, V lost 4 bases, and 9 bases had no gene match. CDR1 MNHEY and CDR2 SMNVEV come from the germline V gene (reference sequence). CDR3: CASSSRGLAGGRADTQYF. The CDR3 DNA sequence: TGTGCCAGCAGTTCAAGAGGACTAGCGGGGGGGCGGGCAGATACGCAGTATTTT.

This rearrangement joins TRBV7-2 to TRBJ2-7; 13 nucleotides match TRBD2. V dropped 0 bases and J dropped 6; count of bases not matched to a gene: 5. CDR1 is SGHTA, CDR2 FQGNSA, per germline. This CDR3 has 16 residues. The DNA for the CDR3 is TGTGCCAGCAGCTTAGCATCACTAGCGGGAGGGAGCGAGCAGTACTTC. This codes for CASSLASLAGGSEQYF.

This clone was recorded once. This specimen includes other DNA sequences encoding the same CDR3. The chain uses TRBV5-1 and TRBJ2-7; weak D call: TRBD1 (5 bases). Germline V gene lookup returns CDR1 SGHRS and CDR2 YFSETQ. CDR3 length: 16 amino acids. V was pared by 0 bases and J by 1 base, with 14 bases between. In nucleotides, the CDR3 is TGCGCCAGCAGCTTGGGGGGCCAGGGCGGATCCTACGAGCAGTACTTC. This sequence encodes CASSLGGQGGSYEQYF.

This sequence joins TRBV11-2 and TRBJ2-7; D is unclear. The germline V gene encodes CDR1 SGHAT and CDR2 FQNNGV. The CDR3 spans 11 residues. V was clipped by 6 bases and J by 3 bases, with 6 bases between them. The CDR3 loop reads CASSMDYEQYF. CDR3 sequence (DNA): TGTGCCAGCAGTATGGACTACGAGCAGTACTTC.

This chain connects TRBV6-5 to TRBJ1-5, with D maybe TRBD1 (5 bases). The CDR3 spans 13 residues. Germline CDR1 is MNHEY and CDR2 is SVGAGI. V lost 4 bases to trimming and J lost 9 bases, with 13 bases between them. DNA for the CDR3: TGTGCCAGCAGTTTGACAGACCCACCGCCCCAGCATTTT. This gives the protein CASSLTDPPPQHF.

The V and J genes are TRBV5-8 and TRBJ2-5, with a tentative D call TRBD1 (5 bases). Per germline, CDR1 SGHTS and CDR2 YDEGEE. Trimming took 4 bases from V and 2 from J, leaving 15 bases between them. CDR3 length equals 15 residues. CDR3 DNA sequence: TGTGCCAGCAGCCCCCTGCTCAGACAGCAAGAGACCCAGTACTTC. This translates into CASSPLLRQQETQYF.

The V call is TRBV11-2, the J call TRBJ2-5; 7 positions agree with TRBD2. Germline V gives CDR1 SGHAT, CDR2 FQNNGV. CDR3 length: 16 residues. Trimming took 5 bases from V and 1 from J; bases not matched to a gene: 10. The CDR3 nucleotides are TGTGCCAGCAGCCCCCGGGAGGCCTTGCCCCAAGAGACCCAGTACTTC. Protein: CASSPREALPQETQYF.

The chain links TRBV7-9 to TRBJ2-3; no clear D gene. The ends were cut back, 3 bases at V and 3 bases at J, with 10 bases in the middle. Germline loops: CDR1 SEHNR, CDR2 FQNEAQ (reference sequence). CDR3 length: 14 residues. This CDR3 is CASSFNLPTDTQYF. CDR3 DNA sequence: TGTGCCAGCAGCTTTAATTTACCGACAGATACGCAGTATTTT.

J is TRBJ2-1 and V is TRBV27; D is perhaps TRBD2 (5 bases). CDR1 and CDR2 (germline): MNHEY, SMNVEV (reference sequence). Between the trimmed V and J ends, which lost 3 bases and 6 bases, there was a span of 12 bases. The CDR3 runs to 14 residues. CDR3 region: CASSFEGRGNEQFF. The DNA for the CDR3 is TGTGCCAGCAGTTTTGAGGGCCGGGGCAATGAGCAGTTCTTC.

This clone turned up a few times. J is TRBJ2-1 and V is TRBV5-1, with a weak D call TRBD2 (5 bases). This CDR3 has 15 amino acids. Germline CDR1 and CDR2: SGHRS and YFSETQ. The germline V and J ends were trimmed by 1 base and 4 bases, with 12 bases remaining between them. The CDR3 bases are TGCGCCAGCAGCTTGTCCGGACTCATATACAATGAGCAGTTCTTC. Translated, it gives CASSLSGLIYNEQFF.

The V gene is TRBV11-2, the J gene TRBJ1-1; D remains unclear. Trimming cost V 0 bases and J 6 bases, with 8 bases left between them. CDR1 and CDR2 from the germline V gene are SGHAT and FQNNGV. The length of the CDR3 is 13 residues. CDR3 sequence reads: CASSLDIHAEAFF. The CDR3 bases are TGTGCCAGCAGCTTAGATATCCACGCTGAAGCTTTCTTT.

The V gene is TRBV10-3, the J gene TRBJ1-3; tentative D call: TRBD1 (6 bases). There are 15 residues in the CDR3. The ends were cut back, 8 bases at V and 2 bases at J, with 16 bases in the middle. The germline V gene has CDR1 ENHRY and CDR2 SYGVKD. The CDR3 DNA follows: TGTGCCATCTCGGACAGTGAAAAACCTGGAAACACCATATATTTT. Amino acid sequence: CAISDSEKPGNTIYF.

This clone showed up just once. The chain is built from TRBV19 and TRBJ1-1; 8 bases line up with TRBD1. CDR1 is LNHDA, CDR2 SQIVND, per germline (reference sequence). The J segment lost 5 bases and the V segment lost 5 bases, leaving 7 bases of the junction unmatched. The CDR3 totals 14 residues. The CDR3 DNA reads TGTGCCAGTAGTTTAGGACAGGGAAAAACTGAAGCTTTCTTT. This encodes CASSLGQGKTEAFF.

The chain is built from TRBV7-8 and TRBJ2-7; possibly TRBD1 for D (6 bases). The CDR3 loop spans 14 amino acids. Trimming left V 2 bases short and J 6 bases short, with 14 bases between. CDR1 is SGHVS and CDR2 is FQNEAQ in the germline V gene. Here the CDR3 DNA reads TGTGCCAGCAGCTTACCAGGGGCGCTTCTCGAGCAGTACTTC. Its translation is CASSLPGALLEQYF.

This chain uses TRBV5-1 with TRBJ1-2; 9 nucleotides agree with TRBD1. The CDR3 has 16 residues. Germline-derived CDR1 and CDR2 are SGHRS and YFSETQ. The J segment lost 5 bases and the V segment lost 6 bases, leaving 14 bases of the junction unmatched. For the CDR3, the DNA is TGCGCCAGCACCTCCTACTCCGGGACAGGGATATATGGCTACACCTTC. Encoded protein: CASTSYSGTGIYGYTF.

This chain links TRBV6-6 with TRBJ1-5; D is undetermined. Germline CDR1 is MNHNY and CDR2 is SVGAGI (reference sequence). Trimming cost V 2 bases and J 7 bases, with 9 bases left between them. The CDR3 length is 13 residues. CDR3: CASSYEGGQPQHF. Written as DNA, the CDR3 is TGTGCCAGCAGTTACGAGGGTGGCCAGCCCCAGCATTTT.